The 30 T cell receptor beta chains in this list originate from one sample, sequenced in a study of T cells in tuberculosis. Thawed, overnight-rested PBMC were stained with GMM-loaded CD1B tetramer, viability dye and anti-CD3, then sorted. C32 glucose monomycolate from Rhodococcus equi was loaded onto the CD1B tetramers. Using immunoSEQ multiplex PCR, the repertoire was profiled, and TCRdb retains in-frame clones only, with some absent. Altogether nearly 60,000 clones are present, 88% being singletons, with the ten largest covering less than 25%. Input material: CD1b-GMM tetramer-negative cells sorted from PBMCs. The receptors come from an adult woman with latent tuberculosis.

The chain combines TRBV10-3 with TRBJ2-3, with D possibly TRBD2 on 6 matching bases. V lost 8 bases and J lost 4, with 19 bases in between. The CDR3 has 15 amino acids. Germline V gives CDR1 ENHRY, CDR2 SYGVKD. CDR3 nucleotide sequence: TGTGCCATCCGAGGGTCCGGGAGTCAGGCAGATACGCAGTATTTT. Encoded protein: CAIRGSGSQADTQYF.

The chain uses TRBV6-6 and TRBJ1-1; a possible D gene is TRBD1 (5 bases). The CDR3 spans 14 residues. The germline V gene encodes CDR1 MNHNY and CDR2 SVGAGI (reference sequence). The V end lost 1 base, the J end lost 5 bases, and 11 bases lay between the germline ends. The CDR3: CASSYWVGGTEAFF. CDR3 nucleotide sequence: TGTGCCAGCAGTTACTGGGTTGGGGGGACTGAAGCTTTCTTT.

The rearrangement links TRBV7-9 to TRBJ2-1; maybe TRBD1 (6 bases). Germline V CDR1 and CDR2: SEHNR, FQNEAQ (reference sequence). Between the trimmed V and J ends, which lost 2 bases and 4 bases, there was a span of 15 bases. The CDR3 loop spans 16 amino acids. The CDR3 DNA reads TGTGCCAGCAGCTTACCCTCGGGACAAAAATACAATGAGCAGTTCTTC. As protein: CASSLPSGQKYNEQFF.

CDR3 amino acids: CASSWTGGVGNTIYF. The CDR3 nucleotides read TGTGCCAGCAGTTGGACAGGGGGCGTCGGAAACACCATATATTTT. The gene calls are TRBV28 and TRBJ1-3; 11 nucleotides agree with TRBD1. The CDR3 runs 15 residues. Germline lookup yields CDR1 MDHEN and CDR2 SYDVKM. Germline trimming cut 4 bases from V and 4 bases from J; bases unmatched to any gene: 3.

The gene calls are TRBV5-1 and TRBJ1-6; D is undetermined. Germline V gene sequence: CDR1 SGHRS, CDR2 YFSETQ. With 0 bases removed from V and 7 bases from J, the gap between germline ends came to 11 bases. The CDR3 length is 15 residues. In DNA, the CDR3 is TGCGCCAGCAGCTTGGAATCAGGTACCAATTCACCCCTCCACTTT. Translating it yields CASSLESGTNSPLHF. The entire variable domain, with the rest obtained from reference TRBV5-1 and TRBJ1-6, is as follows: KAGVTQTPRYLIKTRGQQVTLSCSPISGHRSVSWYQQTPGQGLQFLFEYFSETQRNKGNFPGRFSGRQFSNSRSEMNVSTLELGDSALYLCASSLESGTNSPLHFGNGTRLTVT.

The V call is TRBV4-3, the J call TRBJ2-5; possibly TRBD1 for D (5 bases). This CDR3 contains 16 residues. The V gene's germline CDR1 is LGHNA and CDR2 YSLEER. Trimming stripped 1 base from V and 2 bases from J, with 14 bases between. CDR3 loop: CASSQAIDRIQETQYF. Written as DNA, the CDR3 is TGCGCCAGCAGCCAAGCTATTGACAGAATACAAGAGACCCAGTACTTC.

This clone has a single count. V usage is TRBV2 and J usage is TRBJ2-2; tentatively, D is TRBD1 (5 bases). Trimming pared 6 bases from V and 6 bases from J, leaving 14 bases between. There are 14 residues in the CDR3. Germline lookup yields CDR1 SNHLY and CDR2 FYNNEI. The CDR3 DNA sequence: TGTGCCAGCAGCGCCCTCCAGGGATCCGGGGAGCTGTTTTTT. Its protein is CASSALQGSGELFF.

CDR3 region: CASSLVPGGEETQYF. DNA for the CDR3: TGTGCCAGCAGCTTAGTTCCCGGGGGGGAGGAGACCCAGTACTTC. This chain connects TRBV7-2 to TRBJ2-5; 8 bases are a match to TRBD2. CDR3 size: 15 residues. Germline CDR1 reads SGHTA; CDR2 reads FQGNSA. V trimming: 1 base; J trimming: 5 bases; junction bases outside the gene matches: 6.

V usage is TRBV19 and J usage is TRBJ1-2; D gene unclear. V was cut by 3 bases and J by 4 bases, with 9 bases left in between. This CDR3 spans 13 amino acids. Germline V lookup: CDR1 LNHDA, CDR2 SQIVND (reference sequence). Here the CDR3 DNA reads TGTGCCAGTAGTATCTCTGGCGGCTATGGCTACACCTTC. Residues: CASSISGGYGYTF.

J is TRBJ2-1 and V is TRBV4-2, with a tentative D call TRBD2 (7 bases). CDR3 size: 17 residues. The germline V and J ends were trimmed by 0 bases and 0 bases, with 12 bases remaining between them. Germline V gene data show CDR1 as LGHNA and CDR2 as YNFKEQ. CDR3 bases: TGTGCCAGCAGCCAAGAAAGGGGGAGGGCCTCCTACAATGAGCAGTTCTTC. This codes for CASSQERGRASYNEQFF.

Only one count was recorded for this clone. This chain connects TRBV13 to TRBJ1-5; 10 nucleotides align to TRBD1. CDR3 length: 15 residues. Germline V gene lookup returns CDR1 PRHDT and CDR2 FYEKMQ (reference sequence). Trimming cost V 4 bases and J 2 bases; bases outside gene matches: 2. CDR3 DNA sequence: TGTGCCAGCAGCTGGGGGACAGGGGGCAATCAGCCCCAGCATTTT. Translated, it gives CASSWGTGGNQPQHF. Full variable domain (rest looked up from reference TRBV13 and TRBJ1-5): AAGVIQSPRHLIKEKRETATLKCYPIPRHDTVYWYQQGPGQDPQFLISFYEKMQSDKGSIPDRFSAQQFSDYHSELNMSSLELGDSALYFCASSWGTGGNQPQHFGDGTRLSIL.

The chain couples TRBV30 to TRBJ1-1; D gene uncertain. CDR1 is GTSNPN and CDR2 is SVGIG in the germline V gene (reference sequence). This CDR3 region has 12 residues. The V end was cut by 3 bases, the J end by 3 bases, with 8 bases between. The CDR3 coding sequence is TGTGCCTGGAGCCTCGGGGACACTGAAGCTTTCTTT. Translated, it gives CAWSLGDTEAFF.

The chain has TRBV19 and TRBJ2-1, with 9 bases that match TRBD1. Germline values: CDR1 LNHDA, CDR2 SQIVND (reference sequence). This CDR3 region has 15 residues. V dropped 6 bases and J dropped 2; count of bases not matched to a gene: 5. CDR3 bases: TGTGCCAGTAGAGGACAGGGGAGCCCCTACAATGAGCAGTTCTTC. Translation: CASRGQGSPYNEQFF.

The CDR3 here is CASSHGVAGGGIEQFF. The CDR3 coding sequence is TGCGCCAGCAGCCATGGTGTAGCGGGAGGAGGGATTGAGCAGTTCTTC. The gene calls are TRBV4-1 and TRBJ2-1, with 10 bases identical to TRBD2. This CDR3 contains 16 residues. V dropped 3 bases and J dropped 9; count of bases not matched to a gene: 11. Germline V CDR1 and CDR2: MGHRA, YSYEKL.

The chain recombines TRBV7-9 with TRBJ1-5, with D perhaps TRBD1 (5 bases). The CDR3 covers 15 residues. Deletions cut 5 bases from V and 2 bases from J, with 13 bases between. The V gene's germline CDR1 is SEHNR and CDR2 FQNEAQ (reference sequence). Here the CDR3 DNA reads TGTGCCAGCAGCCCAGGGTTATCTGGCAATCAGCCCCAGCATTTT. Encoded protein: CASSPGLSGNQPQHF.

CDR3 sequence: CASSEALAGLTDTQYF. The CDR3 nucleotides are TGTGCCAGCAGTGAAGCTCTAGCGGGGCTCACAGATACGCAGTATTTT. This chain connects TRBV6-1 to TRBJ2-3; TRBD2 agrees at 9 bases. Germline V lookup: CDR1 MNHNS, CDR2 SASEGT. The CDR3 loop spans 16 amino acids. The V segment lost 0 bases and the J segment 2 bases; nucleotides outside the gene matches: 3.

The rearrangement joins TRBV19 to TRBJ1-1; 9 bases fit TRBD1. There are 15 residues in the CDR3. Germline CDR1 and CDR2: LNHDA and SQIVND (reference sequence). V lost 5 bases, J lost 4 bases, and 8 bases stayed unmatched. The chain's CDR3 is CASSLTGGGGTEAFF. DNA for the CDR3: TGTGCCAGTAGTCTTACAGGGGGCGGAGGCACTGAAGCTTTCTTT.

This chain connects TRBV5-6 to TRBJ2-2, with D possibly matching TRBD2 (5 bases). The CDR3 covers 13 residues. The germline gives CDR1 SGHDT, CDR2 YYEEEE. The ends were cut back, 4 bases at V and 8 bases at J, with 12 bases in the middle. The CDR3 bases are TGTGCCAGCAGCGCAACTAGTCTTGGGGAGCTGTTTTTT. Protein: CASSATSLGELFF.

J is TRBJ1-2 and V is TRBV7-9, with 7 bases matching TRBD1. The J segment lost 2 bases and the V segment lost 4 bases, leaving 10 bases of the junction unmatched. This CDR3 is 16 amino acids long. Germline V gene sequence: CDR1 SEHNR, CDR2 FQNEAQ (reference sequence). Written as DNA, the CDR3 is TGTGCCAGCAGCTCCCACCCTCAGGGGGTAAACTATGGCTACACCTTC. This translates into CASSSHPQGVNYGYTF. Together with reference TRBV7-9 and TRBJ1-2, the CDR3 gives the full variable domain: DTGVSQNPRHKITKRGQNVTFRCDPISEHNRLYWYRQTLGQGPEFLTYFQNEAQLEKSRLLSDRFSAERPKGSFSTLEIQRTEQGDSAMYLCASSSHPQGVNYGYTFGSGTRLTVV.

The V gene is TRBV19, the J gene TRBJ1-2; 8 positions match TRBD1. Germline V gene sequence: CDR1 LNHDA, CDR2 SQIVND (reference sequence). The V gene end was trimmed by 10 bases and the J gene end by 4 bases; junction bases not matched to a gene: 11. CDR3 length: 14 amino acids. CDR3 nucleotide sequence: TGTGCCACCCACCGGGACAGGAGCTTCTATGGCTACACCTTC. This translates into CATHRDRSFYGYTF.

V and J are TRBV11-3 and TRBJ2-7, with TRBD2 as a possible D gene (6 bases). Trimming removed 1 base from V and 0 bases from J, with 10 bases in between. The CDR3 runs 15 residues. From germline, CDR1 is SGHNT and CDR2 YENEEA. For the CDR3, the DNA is TGTGCCAGCAGCTTAGTGGGACTCAGCTCCTACGAGCAGTACTTC. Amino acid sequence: CASSLVGLSSYEQYF.

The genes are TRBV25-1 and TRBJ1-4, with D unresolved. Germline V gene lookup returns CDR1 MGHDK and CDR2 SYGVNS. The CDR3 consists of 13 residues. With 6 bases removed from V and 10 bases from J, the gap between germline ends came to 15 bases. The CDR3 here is CASSPPSSGKLFF. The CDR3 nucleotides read TGTGCCAGCAGCCCACCAAGCTCAGGAAAACTGTTTTTT.

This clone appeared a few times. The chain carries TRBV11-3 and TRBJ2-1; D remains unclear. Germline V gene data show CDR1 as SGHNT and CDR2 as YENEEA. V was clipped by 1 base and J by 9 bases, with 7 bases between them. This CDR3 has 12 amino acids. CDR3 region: CASSLGGIEQFF. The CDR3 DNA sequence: TGTGCCAGCAGCTTAGGAGGTATTGAGCAGTTCTTC.

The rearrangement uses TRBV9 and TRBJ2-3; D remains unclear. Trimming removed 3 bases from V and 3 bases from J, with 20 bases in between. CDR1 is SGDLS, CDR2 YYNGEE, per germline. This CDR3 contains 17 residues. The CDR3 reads CASSGSGHSARTDTQYF. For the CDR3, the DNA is TGTGCCAGCAGCGGATCCGGTCACTCTGCCAGGACAGATACGCAGTATTTT.

This CDR3 reads CASSIVNAGGGDTQYF. CDR3 DNA sequence: TGTGCCAGTAGTATAGTGAACGCGGGCGGGGGAGATACGCAGTATTTT. This chain connects TRBV19 to TRBJ2-3, with TRBD2 matching 7 bases. Per germline, CDR1 LNHDA and CDR2 SQIVND (reference sequence). This CDR3 has 16 amino acids. J gave up 5 bases and V 1 base, and 9 bases lay outside the gene matches.

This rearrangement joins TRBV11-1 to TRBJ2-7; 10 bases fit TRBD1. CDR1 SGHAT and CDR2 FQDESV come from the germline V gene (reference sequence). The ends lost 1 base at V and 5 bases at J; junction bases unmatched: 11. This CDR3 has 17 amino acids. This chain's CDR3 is CASSLGQGAPDWHEQYF. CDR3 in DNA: TGTGCCAGCAGCTTAGGACAGGGGGCGCCGGATTGGCACGAGCAGTACTTC.

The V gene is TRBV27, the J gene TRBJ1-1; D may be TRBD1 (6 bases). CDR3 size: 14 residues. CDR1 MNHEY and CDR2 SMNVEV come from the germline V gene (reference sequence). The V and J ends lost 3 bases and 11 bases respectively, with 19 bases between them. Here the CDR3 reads CASSFGARGEGAFF. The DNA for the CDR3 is TGTGCCAGCAGTTTCGGGGCCAGGGGCGAGGGGGCTTTCTTT.

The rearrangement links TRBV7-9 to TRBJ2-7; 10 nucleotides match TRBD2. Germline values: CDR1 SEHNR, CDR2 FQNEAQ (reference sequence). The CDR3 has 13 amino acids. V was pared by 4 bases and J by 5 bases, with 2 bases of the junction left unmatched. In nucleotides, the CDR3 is TGTGCCAGCAGCTCCGGGACTAGCGACGAGCAGTACTTC. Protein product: CASSSGTSDEQYF.

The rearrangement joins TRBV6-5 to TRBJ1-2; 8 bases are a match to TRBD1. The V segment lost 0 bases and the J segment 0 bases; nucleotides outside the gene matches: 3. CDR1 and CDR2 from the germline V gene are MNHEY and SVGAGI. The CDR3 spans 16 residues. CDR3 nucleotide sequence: TGTGCCAGCAGTTACTCGACAGGGGAAGCTAACTATGGCTACACCTTC. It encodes CASSYSTGEANYGYTF.

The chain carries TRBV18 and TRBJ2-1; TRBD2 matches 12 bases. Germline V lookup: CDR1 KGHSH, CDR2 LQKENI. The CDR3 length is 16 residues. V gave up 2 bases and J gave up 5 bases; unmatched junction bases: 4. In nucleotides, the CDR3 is TGTGCCAGCTCACCAAGACTAGCGGGGGTTCACAATGAGCAGTTCTTC. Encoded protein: CASSPRLAGVHNEQFF.